This TCR beta chain derives from a study of blood T cell repertoires in COVID-19. In the study overall: T cells, B-cell-depleted T cells, or PBMCs provided the cDNA or gDNA that served as material.

Germline trimming cut 5 bases from V and 3 bases from J; bases unmatched to any gene: 11. The CDR3 contains 17 residues. CDR1 SGHRS and CDR2 YFSETQ come from the germline V gene. A single count supports this clone. The method was immunoSEQ multiplex PCR; TCRdb's version includes in-frame clones alone and lacks a portion of them. The sample consists of under 150,000 clones, around four fifths of them appearing once. The V and J genes are TRBV5-1 and TRBJ1-3; TRBD1 matches 10 bases. This receptor was identified in a woman aged 40 to 50 with active or convalescent COVID-19. Sequencing input: peripheral blood. CDR3 sequence: CASRGSPGQGIGNTIYF. CDR3 bases: TGCGCCAGCAGGGGGTCCCCGGGACAGGGGATTGGAAACACCATATATTTT. The complete variable domain, with remaining parts taken from reference TRBV5-1 and TRBJ1-3, reads KAGVTQTPRYLIKTRGQQVTLSCSPISGHRSVSWYQQTPGQGLQFLFEYFSETQRNKGNFPGRFSGRQFSNSRSEMNVSTLELGDSALYLCASRGSPGQGIGNTIYFGEGSWLTVV.